This note documents a single T cell receptor (beta chain) sequence. Clones were read by immunoSEQ multiplex PCR, and TCRdb kept only the in-frame ones, dropping some. This table has 95,000 to 120,000 clones, around 84% appearing once. The source of the sample is a study of blood T cell repertoires in COVID-19. Study-level background: T cells, B-cell-depleted T cells, or PBMCs supplied cDNA or gDNA.

Germline trimming cut 6 bases from V and 8 bases from J; bases unmatched to any gene: 13. Germline V gene data show CDR1 as SGHRS and CDR2 as YFSETQ. The CDR3 spans 15 residues. This sequence originates from a woman aged 40 to 55 with acute or convalescent COVID-19. This sequence joins TRBV5-1 and TRBJ1-4; TRBD1 agrees at 7 bases. Input material: peripheral blood. The CDR3 region has the DNA TGCGCCAGCAAGGCCGTGGGACAGTGGCGGGAAAAACTGTTTTTT. Encoded protein: CASKAVGQWREKLFF.